The 27 T cell receptor beta chains in this list originate from one sample, sequenced in a study of T cell responses to AZD1222 COVID-19 vaccine. Assay: immunoSEQ multiplex PCR; the TCRdb copy retains only in-frame clones and omits some. The table shows roughly 120,000 clones, with around 88% occurring only once. Sequenced material: peripheral blood, taken on day 0 of AZD1222 vaccination. Source of these receptors: an adult in good health.

This chain uses TRBV9 with TRBJ1-1, with D perhaps matching TRBD1 (5 bases). CDR1 and CDR2 (germline): SGDLS, YYNGEE. Trimming took off 3 bases at V and 0 bases at J, with 15 bases between the two ends. This CDR3 spans 16 amino acids. The CDR3 DNA is TGTGCCAGCAGCGCAATTCAGGGAATTCTGAACACTGAAGCTTTCTTT. Translated: CASSAIQGILNTEAFF. The variable domain in full, completed from reference TRBV9 and TRBJ1-1, reads DSGVTQTPKHLITATGQRVTLRCSPRSGDLSVYWYQQSLDQGLQFLIQYYNGEERAKGNILERFSAQQFPDLHSELNLSSLELGDSALYFCASSAIQGILNTEAFFGQGTRLTVV.

The chain joins TRBV3-1 (or the pseudogene TRBV3-2) to TRBJ1-3; TRBD1 matches at 9 bases. With V trimmed by 5 bases and J by 5 bases, 7 bases remained unmatched. From germline, CDR1 is LGHDT and CDR2 YNNKEL (reference sequence). The CDR3 is 15 residues long. CDR3 residues: CASSTTQGARNTIYF. CDR3 nucleotides: TGTGCCAGCAGCACCACACAGGGGGCGAGAAACACCATATATTTT.

J is TRBJ1-5 and V is TRBV18; D is unclear. This CDR3 has 14 residues. Germline V CDR1 and CDR2: KGHSH, LQKENI. V lost 2 bases to trimming and J lost 0 bases, with 5 bases between them. CDR3 protein: CASSPEVSNQPQHF. DNA of the CDR3: TGTGCCAGCTCACCAGAGGTTAGCAATCAGCCCCAGCATTTT.

This clone has only one observation. The chain uses TRBV5-1 and TRBJ2-5; D remains unclear. Trimming took 1 base from V and 9 from J, leaving 16 bases between them. Germline V gene sequence: CDR1 SGHRS, CDR2 YFSETQ. This CDR3 has 14 residues. The CDR3 is CASSLNQKDGAQYF. The CDR3 DNA follows: TGCGCCAGCAGCTTGAACCAAAAAGATGGGGCCCAGTACTTC.

J is TRBJ1-2 and V is TRBV10-3, with D possibly being TRBD1 (5 bases). Germline V gene data show CDR1 as ENHRY and CDR2 as SYGVKD. CDR3 length: 13 residues. V was pared by 4 bases and J by 3 bases, with 9 bases between. This chain's CDR3 is CAISVARDYGYTF. The CDR3 DNA reads as TGTGCCATCAGTGTTGCCAGGGACTATGGCTACACCTTC.

The chain combines TRBV29-1 with TRBJ1-1; D is possibly TRBD1 (6 bases). This CDR3 comprises 14 residues. The germline gives CDR1 SQVTM, CDR2 ANQGSEA. Trimming shortened V by 7 bases and J by 3 bases, and 18 bases separated the two germline ends. The CDR3 DNA is TGCAGCGGGCTACGGGACACCCAATACACTGAAGCTTTCTTT. Amino acids: CSGLRDTQYTEAFF.

In its sample, this clone was seen a few times. V usage is TRBV11-2 and J usage is TRBJ2-1, with 8 bases that match TRBD2. CDR1 and CDR2 (germline): SGHAT, FQNNGV. V dropped 1 base and J dropped 2; count of bases not matched to a gene: 4. The CDR3 runs 16 residues. CDR3 bases: TGTGCCAGCAGCTTAGGACAGCGGGGGCCCTACAATGAGCAGTTCTTC. It codes for CASSLGQRGPYNEQFF.

The V gene is TRBV4-3, the J gene TRBJ2-1, with D uncertain. V dropped 0 bases and J dropped 1 base, with 7 bases sitting between them. Germline-derived CDR1 and CDR2 are LGHNA and YSLEER. The CDR3 extends over 15 amino acids. Written as DNA, the CDR3 is TGCGCCAGCAGCCAAGAGTTACGTTCCTACAATGAGCAGTTCTTC. Protein product: CASSQELRSYNEQFF.

The V call is TRBV5-5, the J call TRBJ2-5; 9 nucleotides line up with TRBD1. The V and J ends lost 2 bases and 5 bases, in that order; junction bases with no gene match: 1. Germline CDR1 reads SGHKS; CDR2 reads YYEKEE (reference sequence). The CDR3 loop spans 13 amino acids. CDR3 sequence: CASSLQGAETQYF. CDR3 nucleotides: TGTGCCAGCAGCTTACAGGGGGCCGAGACCCAGTACTTC.

V gene TRBV27 combines with J gene TRBJ2-1, with 8 bases aligning to TRBD1. Germline assignment: CDR1 MNHEY and CDR2 SMNVEV (reference sequence). The CDR3 runs to 15 residues. Trimming at V came to 8 bases and at J to 3 bases, leaving 9 bases not matched to a gene. CDR3 DNA: TGTGCCAGCTGCGAACGGACAGGGTACTACAATGAGCAGTTCTTC. This gives the protein CASCERTGYYNEQFF.

This rearrangement joins TRBV19 to TRBJ1-2; a possible D gene is TRBD1 (5 bases). Deletions cut 1 base from V and 8 bases from J, with 14 bases between. Looked up from germline, CDR1 is LNHDA and CDR2 is SQIVND (reference sequence). The CDR3 spans 14 residues. CDR3 region: CASSIAGTQRGYTF. For the CDR3, the DNA is TGTGCCAGTAGTATAGCCGGGACGCAACGCGGCTACACCTTC.

This clone appeared a few times. This chain connects TRBV7-2 to TRBJ1-6, with a weak D call TRBD1 (5 bases). The CDR3 runs to 15 residues. Trimming pared 3 bases from V and 7 bases from J, leaving 13 bases between. Germline V gene lookup returns CDR1 SGHTA and CDR2 FQGNSA. The chain's CDR3 is CASSLEGTGNSPLHF. The CDR3, as DNA: TGTGCCAGCAGCTTGGAGGGGACGGGGAATTCACCCCTCCACTTT.

This rearrangement joins TRBV5-1 to TRBJ1-6; 8 bases are shared with TRBD1. The length of the CDR3 is 14 residues. V shed 4 bases, J shed 10 bases, and the junction held 7 bases outside the gene matches. Per the germline V gene, CDR1 is SGHRS and CDR2 is YFSETQ. CDR3 sequence reads: CASSQTGAWSPLHF. The CDR3 DNA reads TGCGCCAGCAGCCAGACAGGGGCTTGGTCACCCCTCCACTTT.

The rearrangement joins TRBV5-1 to TRBJ2-5, with 9 bases identical to TRBD2. The CDR3 loop spans 13 amino acids. V was pared by 5 bases and J by 3 bases, with 2 bases of the junction left unmatched. Germline CDR1 reads SGHRS; CDR2 reads YFSETQ. CDR3 coding DNA: TGCGCCAGCAGAAGGACTAGCGAAGAGACCCAGTACTTC. It is translated as CASRRTSEETQYF.

The sample holds a few counts of this clone. V is TRBV29-1 and J is TRBJ1-2, with D perhaps TRBD1 (6 bases). The V end was cut by 1 base, the J end by 4 bases, with 16 bases between. CDR3 length equals 15 residues. Per the germline V gene, CDR1 is SQVTM and CDR2 is ANQGSEA. The CDR3 is CSVEGPTEGGYGYTF. CDR3 DNA: TGCAGCGTTGAAGGTCCAACAGAAGGGGGCTATGGCTACACCTTC.

This clone was seen once. The chain employs TRBV9 and TRBJ2-5; tentative D call: TRBD2 (6 bases). There are 13 residues in the CDR3. V lost 4 bases to trimming and J lost 5 bases, with 12 bases between them. The germline V gene has CDR1 SGDLS and CDR2 YYNGEE. The CDR3 DNA sequence: TGTGCCAGCAGCCTGCGGGGACCGGAGACCCAGTACTTC. This encodes CASSLRGPETQYF. Full variable domain (outside the CDR3, taken from reference TRBV9 and TRBJ2-5): DSGVTQTPKHLITATGQRVTLRCSPRSGDLSVYWYQQSLDQGLQFLIQYYNGEERAKGNILERFSAQQFPDLHSELNLSSLELGDSALYFCASSLRGPETQYFGPGTRLLVL.

The chain employs TRBV12-3 or TRBV12-4 and TRBJ2-7; D gene ambiguous. This CDR3 region has 13 residues. Trimming removed 3 bases at V and 2 bases at J, with 8 bases between. The CDR3 nucleotides read TGTGCCAGCAGTTTGATGGGCCCCTACGAGCAGTACTTC. Protein product: CASSLMGPYEQYF.

CDR3 coding DNA: TGTGCCAGTAGTATCGAACTAGCGGGGGCCTACGAGCAGTACTTC. Amino acids: CASSIELAGAYEQYF. V gene TRBV19 combines with J gene TRBJ2-7, with 11 bases aligning to TRBD2. This CDR3 comprises 15 residues. Germline V lookup: CDR1 LNHDA, CDR2 SQIVND (reference sequence). Trimming took 3 bases from V and 2 from J; bases not matched to a gene: 3.

On this clone itself: Compared with germline, one end of the junction differs, possibly owing to a read error. The gene calls are TRBV7-7 and TRBJ2-2; D may be TRBD1 (6 bases). Germline loops: CDR1 SSHAT, CDR2 FNYEAQ (reference sequence). The CDR3 extends over 16 amino acids. The CDR3 loop reads CASSLDPPDSPGELFF. The CDR3 DNA sequence: TGTGCTAGCAGCTTAGACCCTCCGGACAGCCCCGGGGAGCTGTTTTTT.

V is TRBV4-3 and J is TRBJ1-6, with TRBD1 matching 7 bases. The CDR3 runs to 15 residues. Germline-derived CDR1 and CDR2 are LGHNA and YSLEER. Trimming removed 4 bases from V and 8 bases from J; junction bases left unmatched: 8. The CDR3 sequence is CASSLSGRGDSPLHF. The CDR3 bases are TGCGCCAGCAGCCTATCGGGCAGGGGGGATTCACCCCTCCACTTT.

In DNA, the CDR3 is TGTGCCAGCAGCCAAGGTTCGGGGCCCACTGAAGCTTTCTTT. The encoded protein is CASSQGSGPTEAFF. The chain uses TRBV3-1 (or the pseudogene TRBV3-2) and TRBJ1-1, with a tentative D call TRBD1 (5 bases). Germline values: CDR1 LGHDT, CDR2 YNNKEL (reference sequence). This CDR3 contains 14 residues. V gave up 1 base and J gave up 4 bases, with 10 bases separating them.

The CDR3: CASSLGSGGNYGYTF. The CDR3 region has the DNA TGTGCCAGCAGCTTGGGATCAGGGGGCAACTATGGCTACACCTTC. The chain is built from TRBV5-4 and TRBJ1-2; 8 positions agree with TRBD1. This CDR3 is built from 15 residues. The V and J ends lost 0 bases and 2 bases, in that order; junction bases with no gene match: 3. Germline loops: CDR1 SGHNT, CDR2 YYREEE (reference sequence). Together with reference TRBV5-4 and TRBJ1-2, the CDR3 gives the full variable domain: ETGVTQSPTHLIKTRGQQVTLRCSSQSGHNTVSWYQQALGQGPQFIFQYYREEENGRGNFPPRFSGLQFPNYSSELNVNALELDDSALYLCASSLGSGGNYGYTFGSGTRLTVV.

The chain is built from TRBV5-1 and TRBJ2-7, with D uncertain. The V end was cut by 2 bases, the J end by 0 bases, with 9 bases between. The CDR3 is 14 amino acids. Germline-derived CDR1 and CDR2 are SGHRS and YFSETQ. The CDR3 DNA is TGCGCCAGCAGCTTCATAGTCAACTCCTACGAGCAGTACTTC. Translated: CASSFIVNSYEQYF.

The rearrangement joins TRBV7-2 to TRBJ2-1, with D perhaps TRBD1 (5 bases). The CDR3 runs 14 residues. Germline V lookup: CDR1 SGHTA, CDR2 FQGNSA. V lost 3 bases, J lost 6 bases, and 12 bases lay in between. This CDR3 is CASSFVGPINEQFF. In DNA form, the CDR3 reads TGTGCCAGCAGCTTTGTGGGGCCGATCAATGAGCAGTTCTTC.

The chain links TRBV28 to TRBJ1-6; D is unresolved. V was shortened by 2 bases and J by 9 bases, with 14 bases between the two germline ends. Germline loops: CDR1 MDHEN, CDR2 SYDVKM. The CDR3 runs to 15 residues. The CDR3: CASSLAGWAASPLHF. As DNA, the CDR3 is TGTGCCAGCAGTTTAGCCGGTTGGGCGGCTTCACCCCTCCACTTT.

The rearrangement uses TRBV5-1 and TRBJ1-1; no definite D call. V lost 10 bases to trimming and J lost 4 bases, with 20 bases between them. Germline V lookup: CDR1 SGHRS, CDR2 YFSETQ. The CDR3 length is 14 residues. CDR3 amino acids: CASMQDPGGTEAFF. The DNA of the CDR3 is TGCGCCTCGATGCAGGACCCAGGCGGCACTGAAGCTTTCTTT.

The V and J genes are TRBV6-2 or TRBV6-3 and TRBJ2-1; 12 bases are shared with TRBD1. Trimming took 2 bases from V and 8 from J; bases not matched to a gene: 7. CDR3 length: 16 amino acids. Germline loops: CDR1 MNHEY, CDR2 SVGEGT. The DNA of the CDR3 is TGTGCCAGCAGTTACGGGACAGGGGGCCCTGGGGATGAGCAGTTCTTC. This gives the protein CASSYGTGGPGDEQFF.